Below are 22 T cell receptor beta chains sequenced from a single sample in a study of human CD8 memory T cell subsets. Making the TCR beta libraries relied on UMI-labeled 5' RACE. One entry per CDR3 protein, without DNA, is what TCRdb gives after re-calling the 5' RACE reads. The sample holds roughly 4,000 distinct CDR3 sequences. Material: CD8+ T cells from PBMCs. The receptors here all came from a human donor in good health.

The chain uses TRBV7-8 and TRBJ1-1; TCRdb proposes TRBD1, but this gene call is untestable without DNA. This CDR3 contains 13 residues. The germline V gene encodes CDR1 SGHVS and CDR2 FQNEAQ. CDR3 residues: CASSGAYGTEAFF.

The rearrangement joins TRBV30 to TRBJ1-2; lacking DNA, the TRBD1 call made by TCRdb goes unchecked. The CDR3 is made up of 14 amino acids. Looked up from germline, CDR1 is GTSNPN and CDR2 is SVGIG (reference sequence). Here the CDR3 reads CAWTQRYTPLGYTF.

This CDR3 reads CASSHQPDYSYTQYF. The chain recombines TRBV14 with TRBJ2-3; TCRdb picks TRBD2, but there is no DNA to check that call. Germline V lookup: CDR1 SGHDN, CDR2 FVKESK. The CDR3 is made up of 15 amino acids.

The chain carries TRBV7-9 and TRBJ2-1; the TCRdb D gene call, TRBD1, has no DNA to confirm it. This CDR3 spans 14 amino acids. Looked up from germline, CDR1 is SEHNR and CDR2 is FQNEAQ (reference sequence). CDR3 residues: CASSNWDRDNEQFF.

This rearrangement joins TRBV28 to TRBJ2-2; the D call of TRBD1 rests on TCRdb alone, since no DNA is present to check it. The V gene's germline CDR1 is MDHEN and CDR2 SYDVKM. The CDR3 is 15 amino acids. CDR3: CASSFRGFNTGELFF.

This sequence joins TRBV10-2 and TRBJ1-2; the TCRdb call, TRBD1, lacks DNA for checking. In germline, CDR1 is WSHSY, CDR2 SAAADI. The CDR3 runs 14 residues. CDR3: CASTPSVGLDGYTF.

The gene calls are TRBV19 and TRBJ2-1; TCRdb reports TRBD2, a call that lacks DNA to check it against. The CDR3 runs to 15 residues. The V gene's germline CDR1 is LNHDA and CDR2 SQIVND (reference sequence). CDR3 region: CASSIQGGDYNEQFF. The whole variable domain, filled in from reference TRBV19 and TRBJ2-1, reads DGGITQSPKYLFRKEGQNVTLSCEQNLNHDAMYWYRQDPGQGLRLIYYSQIVNDFQKGDIAEGYSVSREKKESFPLTVTSAQKNPTAFYLCASSIQGGDYNEQFFGPGTRLTVL.

V and J are TRBV6-5 and TRBJ2-5; TCRdb's D call, TRBD1, is unchecked because there is no DNA. Germline CDR1 and CDR2: MNHEY and SVGAGI. CDR3 length: 15 residues. CDR3 sequence: CASSYVTGAGETQYF.

The rearrangement uses TRBV29-1 and TRBJ2-1; as DNA is missing, the TRBD2 call by TCRdb cannot be tested. The CDR3 spans 18 residues. Per the germline V gene, CDR1 is SQVTM and CDR2 is ANQGSEA. The CDR3 reads CSVEGTSGISDSYNEQFF.

V gene TRBV3-1 combines with J gene TRBJ2-5; TCRdb returns TRBD2, unconfirmable since there is no DNA. This CDR3 is 17 amino acids long. Germline V gene data show CDR1 as LGHDT and CDR2 as YNNKEL (reference sequence). CDR3: CASSRGTSGSPVETQYF.

J is TRBJ2-2 and V is TRBV15; without DNA, the TCRdb call of TRBD2 cannot be checked. Germline lookup yields CDR1 LNHNV and CDR2 YYDKDF (reference sequence). The CDR3 sequence is 16 residues long. This chain's CDR3 is CATRIPGLANTGELFF. The variable domain in full, with the rest retrieved from reference TRBV15 and TRBJ2-2, is DAMVIQNPRYQVTQFGKPVTLSCSQTLNHNVMYWYQQKSSQAPKLLFHYYDKDFNNEADTPDNFQSRRPNTSFCFLDIRSPGLGDTAMYLCATRIPGLANTGELFFGEGSRLTVL.

The V call is TRBV7-3, the J call TRBJ2-1; the D gene TCRdb calls, TRBD2, cannot be checked with no DNA. CDR3 length: 13 amino acids. Per the germline V gene, CDR1 is SGHTA and CDR2 is FQGTGA. The CDR3 sequence is CASSWGLADEQFF.

The J gene is TRBJ2-6, the V gene TRBV6-5. Germline V gene lookup returns CDR1 MNHEY and CDR2 SVGAGI. The CDR3 is made up of 15 amino acids. The CDR3 reads CASSDATSGANVLTF.

This clonotype counts as medium-sized by frequency. The chain uses TRBV6-4 and TRBJ2-1. The germline V gene has CDR1 MRHNA and CDR2 SNTAGT. The length of the CDR3 is 16 residues. The CDR3 spells CASSALGESSYNEQFF.

The chain links TRBV7-6 to TRBJ1-1; TCRdb lists TRBD1, though no DNA is available to test this call. CDR3 length: 15 amino acids. Germline assignment: CDR1 SGHVS and CDR2 FNYEAQ. The CDR3 protein is CASSLSRDLNTEAFF.

V usage is TRBV19 and J usage is TRBJ2-1; no DNA is available, so the TRBD2 call from TCRdb remains unchecked. The CDR3 is made up of 14 amino acids. Germline lookup yields CDR1 LNHDA and CDR2 SQIVND (reference sequence). The CDR3 sequence is CASSMAGGYNEQFF.

V is TRBV5-4 and J is TRBJ1-2. The germline V gene has CDR1 SGHNT and CDR2 YYREEE (reference sequence). The CDR3 loop spans 14 amino acids. Here the CDR3 reads CASSLGLRPYDYTF. The whole variable domain, remainder taken from reference TRBV5-4 and TRBJ1-2, is ETGVTQSPTHLIKTRGQQVTLRCSSQSGHNTVSWYQQALGQGPQFIFQYYREEENGRGNFPPRFSGLQFPNYSSELNVNALELDDSALYLCASSLGLRPYDYTFGSGTRLTVV.

The chain employs TRBV6-4 and TRBJ2-1; TCRdb gives TRBD2 as the D gene, but with no DNA this cannot be confirmed. This CDR3 contains 15 residues. Looked up from germline, CDR1 is MRHNA and CDR2 is SNTAGT. The CDR3 loop reads CASSDSSGSSHEQFF.

CDR3 amino acids: CASRPIERDTGELFF. This chain uses TRBV7-9 with TRBJ2-2; TCRdb's D call, TRBD2, is unchecked because there is no DNA. The CDR3 covers 15 residues. Germline V CDR1 and CDR2: SEHNR, FQNEAQ (reference sequence).

The V call is TRBV28, the J call TRBJ2-5; TCRdb designates TRBD2, a call that cannot be tested without DNA. The germline gives CDR1 MDHEN, CDR2 SYDVKM. The CDR3 runs to 12 residues. The CDR3: CASGMGAETQYF.

The V call is TRBV7-9, the J call TRBJ1-5; the D call from TCRdb, TRBD1, cannot be confirmed without DNA. The germline gives CDR1 SEHNR, CDR2 FQNEAQ (reference sequence). The CDR3 consists of 15 residues. CDR3: CASSLGPGQFQPQHF. Filled out from reference TRBV7-9 and TRBJ1-5, the complete variable domain reads DTGVSQNPRHKITKRGQNVTFRCDPISEHNRLYWYRQTLGQGPEFLTYFQNEAQLEKSRLLSDRFSAERPKGSFSTLEIQRTEQGDSAMYLCASSLGPGQFQPQHFGDGTRLSIL.

This clonotype is identified as large from frequency. This sequence joins TRBV29-1 and TRBJ2-7. Germline lookup yields CDR1 SQVTM and CDR2 ANQGSEA. This CDR3 has 13 amino acids. This chain's CDR3 is CSVVRASTYEQYF.